The next 2 T cell receptor beta chains were all read from a single sample in a study of blood T cells in healthy people across ages. Combining a sample-barcoded 5' primer with a J-beta primer mix, a second PCR ran for about 7 to 12 cycles. TCRdb analysed the 5' RACE reads with MiXCR anew, one entry per CDR3 protein. The table lists 800,000 to 1,000,000 distinct CDR3 sequences, roughly 52% of them singletons. Sequencing used blood. The origin of the receptors is a man aged 25-45 years in good health.

This clonotype was detected only a few times. V gene TRBV27 combines with J gene TRBJ2-4, with D maybe TRBD1 (6 bases). The J call may be mistaken, given a closer DNA end match to TRBJ2-7. The germline V gene encodes CDR1 MNHEY and CDR2 SMNVEV (reference sequence). There are 13 residues in the CDR3. The CDR3 bases are TGTGCCAGCAGTTACGGACAGTTGTACGAGCAGTACTTC. It codes for CASSYGQLYEQYF.

J is TRBJ1-5 and V is TRBV10-3, with D perhaps TRBD1 (5 bases). The ends were cut back, 0 bases at V and 4 bases at J, with 10 bases in the middle. CDR1 ENHRY and CDR2 SYGVKD come from the germline V gene. The CDR3 consists of 15 residues. CDR3 DNA sequence: TGTGCCATCAGTGAGTCGCGGGACCTAAATCAGCCCCAGCATTTT. Translated: CAISESRDLNQPQHF.